These 11 T cell receptor beta chains came from one sample sequenced in a study of shared T cell receptors in the human thymus (dated by TCRdb to the early 2020s). Libraries came from the immunoSEQ multiplex PCR assay. TCRdb provides this immuneACCESS table in a form limited to in-frame rearrangements. Some clones are lacking; in checked studies, under half of them reflect an unresolved V gene, and why the rest are absent is not known. The sample data list 630,000 or so clones, and around 87% of these were observed just once. The top ten clonotypes cover 0.009% to 0.0095% of the sample. These data are also associated with another study on human thymus T cells.

The material sequenced was thymocytes. Receptor source: a boy under two years old with a congenital heart defect. Donor details come from another sample of the same person, matched by shared clones.

The chain is built from TRBV28 and TRBJ1-2; D remains unclear. Germline CDR1 reads MDHEN; CDR2 reads SYDVKM. Trimming took 5 bases from V and 8 from J, leaving 9 bases between them. The CDR3 is 11 amino acids. DNA of the CDR3: TGTGCCAGCAGTCTGGCGGCCGGCTACACCTTC. Its protein is CASSLAAGYTF.

The chain has TRBV6-9 and TRBJ2-7, with 13 bases matching TRBD2. The ends lost 5 bases at V and 4 bases at J; junction bases unmatched: 14. Looked up from germline, CDR1 is MNHGY and CDR2 is SVAAGI. The CDR3 sequence is 18 residues long. The CDR3, as DNA: TGTGCCAGCAGTAACAACACACCGGGACTAGCGGGAAGTTACGAGCAGTACTTC. Translating it yields CASSNNTPGLAGSYEQYF.

This chain connects TRBV7-2 to TRBJ2-3, with D maybe TRBD2 (5 bases). The germline V gene encodes CDR1 SGHTA and CDR2 FQGNSA. CDR3 length: 16 residues. V was trimmed by 5 bases and J by 0 bases, leaving 15 bases between them. The CDR3 DNA reads TGTGCCAGCAGCAACTTGAACGAGGGTAGCACAGATACGCAGTATTTT. Translation: CASSNLNEGSTDTQYF.

V usage is TRBV7-6 and J usage is TRBJ2-1; no clear D gene. The germline gives CDR1 SGHVS, CDR2 FNYEAQ. CDR3 length equals 14 residues. Trimming took off 5 bases at V and 9 bases at J, with 17 bases between the two ends. The CDR3 DNA reads TGTGCCAGCAGCGCCTTATCCGGGTCTGGTGAGCAGTTCTTC. The encoded protein is CASSALSGSGEQFF.

The chain is built from TRBV2 and TRBJ1-5, with D possibly being TRBD1 (5 bases). This CDR3 region has 12 residues. V lost 8 bases to trimming and J lost 7 bases, with 12 bases between them. The germline V gene encodes CDR1 SNHLY and CDR2 FYNNEI. CDR3 DNA: TGTGCCAGCGCCAGGGAGGGCCAGCCCCAGCATTTT. Its protein is CASAREGQPQHF.

The chain carries TRBV5-1 and TRBJ1-1; TRBD1 might be the D (6 bases). CDR3 size: 16 residues. The germline V gene encodes CDR1 SGHRS and CDR2 YFSETQ. Trimming removed 0 bases at V and 4 bases at J, with 16 bases between. CDR3 DNA: TGCGCCAGCAGCTTGGTGGCGCAGGGGACGGGCACTGAAGCTTTCTTT. It translates to CASSLVAQGTGTEAFF.

This sequence joins TRBV7-8 and TRBJ1-4; 7 positions match TRBD1. The CDR3 length is 12 residues. The junction had 2 bases not matched to a gene; V was cut back by 5 bases and J by 8 bases. Germline CDR1 reads SGHVS; CDR2 reads FQNEAQ. For the CDR3, the DNA is TGTGCCAGCAGCCACAGGGGCGAAAAACTGTTTTTT. Encoded protein: CASSHRGEKLFF. Filled out from reference TRBV7-8 and TRBJ1-4, the complete variable domain reads GAGVSQSPRYKVAKRGQDVALRCDPISGHVSLFWYQQALGQGPEFLTYFQNEAQLDKSGLPSDRFFAERPEGSVSTLKIQRTQQEDSAVYLCASSHRGEKLFFGSGTQLSVL.

The V gene is TRBV11-1, the J gene TRBJ2-7; possible D gene TRBD1, 6 bases. Germline CDR1 is SGHAT and CDR2 is FQDESV (reference sequence). The V gene lost 3 bases and the J gene lost 6 bases, with 15 bases spanning the gap. CDR3 length: 14 amino acids. This chain's CDR3 is CASSFSSQGREQYF. The CDR3 DNA sequence: TGTGCCAGCAGCTTTTCTTCCCAGGGGCGCGAGCAGTACTTC. Full variable domain (remainder filled in from reference TRBV11-1 and TRBJ2-7): EAEVAQSPRYKITEKSQAVAFWCDPISGHATLYWYRQILGQGPELLVQFQDESVVDDSQLPKDRFSAERLKGVDSTLKIQPAELGDSAMYLCASSFSSQGREQYFGPGTRLTVT.

Concerning this clone itself: Other DNA variants within this sample encode the same CDR3. The CDR3 region has the DNA TGTGCCACCAGCAGGGGGGGGTATAATTCACCCCTCCACTTT. Protein sequence: CATSRGGYNSPLHF. The rearrangement links TRBV15 to TRBJ1-6, with TRBD1 as a possible D gene (5 bases). Trimming took off 3 bases at V and 4 bases at J, with 7 bases between the two ends. Germline CDR1 is LNHNV and CDR2 is YYDKDF (reference sequence). CDR3 length equals 14 residues.

The J gene is TRBJ2-1, the V gene TRBV4-3, with 7 nucleotides matching TRBD2. The CDR3 contains 15 residues. Germline V gene sequence: CDR1 LGHNA, CDR2 YSLEER. J lost 5 bases, V lost 4 bases, and 8 bases had no gene match. CDR3 sequence: CASSRRGSFNNEQFF. The CDR3 coding sequence is TGCGCCAGCAGCCGACGCGGGAGTTTCAACAATGAGCAGTTCTTC.

The chain employs TRBV28 and TRBJ2-1, with 11 bases aligning to TRBD1. This CDR3 has 15 amino acids. Germline V lookup: CDR1 MDHEN, CDR2 SYDVKM. V lost 5 bases, J lost 10 bases, and 10 bases stayed unmatched. CDR3 amino acids: CASSLGQGAPWEQFF. CDR3 in DNA: TGTGCCAGCAGTCTCGGACAGGGGGCGCCCTGGGAGCAGTTCTTC.